What follows is one T cell receptor beta chain and its context. As originally analysed: Reference gene primer amplification gave nucleated cell count estimates. The assay was immunoSEQ multiplex PCR, and TCRdb's table has in-frame clones only and misses some. The V and J calls and the clone size are those of that table, but D and trimming were determined from the DNA. Counted here are approximately 280,000 clones, 70% to 90% occurring once; the ten biggest clones make up approximately 11%. The data derive from a study of blood T cell repertoires in COVID-19. Germline trimming cut 0 bases from V and 7 bases from J; bases unmatched to any gene: 9. This CDR3 has 16 amino acids. The germline V gene encodes CDR1 KGHSH and CDR2 LQKENI.

The specimen was peripheral blood. The rearrangement links TRBV18 to TRBJ1-3, with 7 bases lining up with TRBD1. The receptor comes from a woman aged 70 to 79 with acute or convalescent COVID-19. The CDR3: CASSPPWDSSRNTIYF. CDR3 DNA: TGTGCCAGCTCACCACCGTGGGACAGCAGTCGGAACACCATATATTTT.